The text below deals with one TCR beta chain. Its cognate antigen is unknown. This entry is derived from a study of blood T cells in healthy people across ages. Study outcomes and limitations: The long-lived group displayed more naive CD4+ cells, plus higher diversity, than the aged donors did.

The germline gives CDR1 SQVTM, CDR2 ANQGSEA. CDR3 length equals 15 residues. Trimming removed 4 bases from V and 6 bases from J; junction bases left unmatched: 12. A second roughly 7 to 12 cycle PCR used barcoded and J-beta primers. TCRdb reanalysed the 5' RACE reads using MiXCR and keeps one entry per CDR3 protein. Of 1 million or so distinct CDR3 sequences in the sample, more than 35% were seen once. Healthy Caucasian individuals from Russia aged about 6 to 100 were enrolled as donors. Investigators took 9.5 to 10 milliliters of peripheral blood from every donor. The chain joins TRBV29-1 to TRBJ2-1, with 7 bases that match TRBD2. This sequence was found in an older woman in good health. The sample comprised blood. CDR3 protein: CSVAARLAQSNEQFF. The CDR3 DNA is TGCAGCGTTGCCGCAAGACTAGCTCAGAGCAATGAGCAGTTCTTC.